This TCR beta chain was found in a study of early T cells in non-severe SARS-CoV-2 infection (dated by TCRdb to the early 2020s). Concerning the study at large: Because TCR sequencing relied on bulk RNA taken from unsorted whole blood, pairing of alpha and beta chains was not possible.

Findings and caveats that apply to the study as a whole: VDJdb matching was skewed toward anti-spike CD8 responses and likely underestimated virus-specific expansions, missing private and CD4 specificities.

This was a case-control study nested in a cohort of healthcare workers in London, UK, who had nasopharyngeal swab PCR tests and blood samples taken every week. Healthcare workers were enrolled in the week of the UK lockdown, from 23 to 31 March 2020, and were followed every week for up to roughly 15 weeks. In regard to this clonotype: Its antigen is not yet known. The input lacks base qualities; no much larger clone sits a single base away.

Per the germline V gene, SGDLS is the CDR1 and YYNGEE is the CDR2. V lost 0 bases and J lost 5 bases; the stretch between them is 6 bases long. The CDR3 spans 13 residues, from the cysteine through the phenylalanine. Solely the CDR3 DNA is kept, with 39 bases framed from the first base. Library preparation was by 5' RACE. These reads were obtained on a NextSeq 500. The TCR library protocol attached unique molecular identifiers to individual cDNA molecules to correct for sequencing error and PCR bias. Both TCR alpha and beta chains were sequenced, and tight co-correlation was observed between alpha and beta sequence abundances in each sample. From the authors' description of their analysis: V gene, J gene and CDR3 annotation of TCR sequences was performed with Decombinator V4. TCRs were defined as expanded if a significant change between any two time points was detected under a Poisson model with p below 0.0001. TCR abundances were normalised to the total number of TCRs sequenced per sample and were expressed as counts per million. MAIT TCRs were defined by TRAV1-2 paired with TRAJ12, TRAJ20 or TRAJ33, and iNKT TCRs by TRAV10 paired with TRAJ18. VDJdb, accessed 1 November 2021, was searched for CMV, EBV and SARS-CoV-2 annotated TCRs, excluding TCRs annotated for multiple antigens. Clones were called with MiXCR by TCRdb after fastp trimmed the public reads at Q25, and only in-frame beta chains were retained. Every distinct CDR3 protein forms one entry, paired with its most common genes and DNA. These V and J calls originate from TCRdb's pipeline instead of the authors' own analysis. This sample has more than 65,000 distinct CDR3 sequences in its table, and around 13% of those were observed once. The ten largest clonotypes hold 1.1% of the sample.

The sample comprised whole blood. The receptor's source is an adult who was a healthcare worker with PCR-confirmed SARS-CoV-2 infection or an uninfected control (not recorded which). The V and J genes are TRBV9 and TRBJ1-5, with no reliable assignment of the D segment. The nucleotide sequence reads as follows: TGTGCCAGCAGCGTAGACACAGATCAGCCCCAGCATTTT. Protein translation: CASSVDTDQPQHF.